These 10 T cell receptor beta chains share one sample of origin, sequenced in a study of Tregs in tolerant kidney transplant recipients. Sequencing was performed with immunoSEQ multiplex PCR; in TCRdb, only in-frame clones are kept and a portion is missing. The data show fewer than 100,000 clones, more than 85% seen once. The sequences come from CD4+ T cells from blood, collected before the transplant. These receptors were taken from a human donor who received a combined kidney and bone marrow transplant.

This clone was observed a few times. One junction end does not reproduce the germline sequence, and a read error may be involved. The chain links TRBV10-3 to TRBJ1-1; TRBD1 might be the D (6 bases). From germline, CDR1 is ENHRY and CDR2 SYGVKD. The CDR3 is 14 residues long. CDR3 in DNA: TGTGCCGTCAGAGGGGGGGACCTCAACACTGAAGCTTTCTTT. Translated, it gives CAVRGGDLNTEAFF.

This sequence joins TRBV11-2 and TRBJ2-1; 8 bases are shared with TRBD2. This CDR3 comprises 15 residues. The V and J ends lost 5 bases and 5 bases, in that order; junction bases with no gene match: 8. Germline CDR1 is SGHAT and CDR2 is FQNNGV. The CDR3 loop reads CASSPFRGGNNEQFF. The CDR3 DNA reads TGTGCCAGCAGCCCATTCCGGGGGGGAAACAATGAGCAGTTCTTC.

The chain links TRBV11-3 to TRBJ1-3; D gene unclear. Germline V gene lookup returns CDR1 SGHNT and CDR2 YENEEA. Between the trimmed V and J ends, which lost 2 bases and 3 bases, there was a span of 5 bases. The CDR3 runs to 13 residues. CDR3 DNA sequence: TGTGCCAGCAGCTTATCCCTTGGAAACACCATATATTTT. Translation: CASSLSLGNTIYF.

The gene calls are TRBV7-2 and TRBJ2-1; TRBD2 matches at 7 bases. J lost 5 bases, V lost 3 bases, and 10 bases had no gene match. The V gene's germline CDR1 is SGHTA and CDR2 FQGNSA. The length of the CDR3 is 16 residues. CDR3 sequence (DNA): TGTGCCAGCAGCTTTGGGGCTAGCGGAAGACACAATGAGCAGTTCTTC. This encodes CASSFGASGRHNEQFF.

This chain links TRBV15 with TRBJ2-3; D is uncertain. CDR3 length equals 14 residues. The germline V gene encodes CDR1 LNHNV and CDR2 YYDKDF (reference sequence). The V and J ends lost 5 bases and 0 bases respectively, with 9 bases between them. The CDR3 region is CATSVHGSTDTQYF. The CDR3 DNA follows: TGTGCCACCAGCGTCCACGGTAGCACAGATACGCAGTATTTT.

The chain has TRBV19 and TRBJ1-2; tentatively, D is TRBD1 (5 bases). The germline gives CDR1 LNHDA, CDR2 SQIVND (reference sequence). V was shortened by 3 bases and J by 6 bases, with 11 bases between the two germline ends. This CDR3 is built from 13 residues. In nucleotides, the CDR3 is TGTGCCAGTAGTATCGACAGAACTAATGGCTACACCTTC. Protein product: CASSIDRTNGYTF.

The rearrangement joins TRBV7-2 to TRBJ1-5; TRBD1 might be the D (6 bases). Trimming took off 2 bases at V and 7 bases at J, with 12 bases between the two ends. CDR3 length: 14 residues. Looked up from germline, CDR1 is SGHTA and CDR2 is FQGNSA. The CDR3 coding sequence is TGTGCCAGCAGCTTAACAGGGATGGGCCAGCCCCAGCATTTT. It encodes CASSLTGMGQPQHF.

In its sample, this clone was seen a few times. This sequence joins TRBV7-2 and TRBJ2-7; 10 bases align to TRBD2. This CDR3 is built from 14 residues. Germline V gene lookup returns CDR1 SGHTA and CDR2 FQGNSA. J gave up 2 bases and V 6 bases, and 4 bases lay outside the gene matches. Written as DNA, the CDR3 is TGTGCCAGCAGAAAAGCGGGGGGGACCTACGAGCAGTACTTC. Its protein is CASRKAGGTYEQYF.

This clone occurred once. The chain's CDR3 is CASSLRDSYEQYF. Written as DNA, the CDR3 is TGTGCCAGCAGCTTAAGGGACAGCTACGAGCAGTACTTC. V is TRBV7-2 and J is TRBJ2-7; 7 bases are shared with TRBD1. The germline V gene encodes CDR1 SGHTA and CDR2 FQGNSA. The CDR3 length is 13 residues. J gave up 3 bases and V 2 bases, and 1 base lay outside the gene matches. The variable domain in full, with the rest retrieved from reference TRBV7-2 and TRBJ2-7, is GAGVSQSPSNKVTEKGKDVELRCDPISGHTALYWYRQSLGQGLEFLIYFQGNSAPDKSGLPSDRFSAERTGGSVSTLTIQRTQQEDSAVYLCASSLRDSYEQYFGPGTRLTVT.

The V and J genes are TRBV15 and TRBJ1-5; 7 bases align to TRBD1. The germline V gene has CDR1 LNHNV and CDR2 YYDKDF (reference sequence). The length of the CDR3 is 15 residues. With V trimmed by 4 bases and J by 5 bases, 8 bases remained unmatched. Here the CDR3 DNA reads TGTGCCACCAGCATCCTCCGGGACAGCGATCAGCCCCAGCATTTT. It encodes CATSILRDSDQPQHF.